A single sample gave rise to the 28 T cell receptor beta chains below, sequenced in a study of cytomegalovirus exposure and HLA in healthy donors (TCRdb year 2017). Library prep was done by the immunoSEQ multiplex PCR assay. The multiplex PCR relied on a mix of 60 forward primers for TCR Vbeta segments and 13 reverse primers for TCR Jbeta segments. TCRdb took this table from immuneACCESS and kept in-frame rearrangements with V and J called. Such tables lack part of the clones; where checked against another copy, unresolved V genes explain under half of the gap, and the rest is unexplained. Recorded for this sample are a few hundred thousand clones; 70% to 80% of them occurred a single time. The ten largest clones take up 1.8% of the sample. The specimen sequenced was PBMCs. The receptor set was obtained from a woman under 40 in good health and CMV-seronegative.

V is TRBV7-2 and J is TRBJ2-1; D not resolved. This CDR3 has 12 amino acids. Germline values: CDR1 SGHTA, CDR2 FQGNSA. V was trimmed by 1 base and J by 6 bases, leaving 4 bases between them. The CDR3 reads CASSLDSNEQFF. CDR3 DNA sequence: TGTGCCAGCAGCTTAGACAGCAATGAGCAGTTCTTC.

The J gene is TRBJ1-2, the V gene TRBV19, with 12 bases that match TRBD1. Unmatched junction bases numbered 17, after V lost 5 bases and J lost 4 bases. Germline V lookup: CDR1 LNHDA, CDR2 SQIVND (reference sequence). This CDR3 has 19 amino acids. For the CDR3, the DNA is TGTGCCAGTAGTCCTTACACCGGGACAGGGGGCTCATTTGCCTATGGCTACACCTTC. This translates into CASSPYTGTGGSFAYGYTF.

Regarding this clone: The same CDR3 can be traced to other DNA sequences in this sample. The V call is TRBV2, the J call TRBJ2-1; 12 positions agree with TRBD2. Germline values: CDR1 SNHLY, CDR2 FYNNEI. This CDR3 has 15 residues. The V gene end was trimmed by 5 bases and the J gene end by 3 bases; junction bases not matched to a gene: 2. The CDR3 coding sequence is TGTGCCAGCAGTTTACTAGCGGGGGGCTACAATGAGCAGTTCTTC. Protein sequence: CASSLLAGGYNEQFF. Complete variable domain (other parts from reference TRBV2 and TRBJ2-1): EPEVTQTPSHQVTQMGQEVILRCVPISNHLYFYWYRQILGQKVEFLVSFYNNEISEKSEIFDDQFSVERPDGSNFTLKIRSTKLEDSAMYFCASSLLAGGYNEQFFGPGTRLTVL.

This clone was detected a few times. The chain carries TRBV4-1 and TRBJ1-2; D perhaps matches TRBD1 (6 bases). Looked up from germline, CDR1 is MGHRA and CDR2 is YSYEKL. The germline V and J ends were trimmed by 0 bases and 4 bases, with 9 bases remaining between them. The CDR3 spans 14 residues. The CDR3, as DNA: TGCGCCAGCAGCCAAGATACAGGGATCTATGGCTACACCTTC. Translated, it gives CASSQDTGIYGYTF.

The CDR3 reads CASSLAVSSYEQYF. Written as DNA, the CDR3 is TGTGCCAGCAGTTTAGCGGTTAGCTCCTACGAGCAGTACTTC. This chain uses TRBV27 with TRBJ2-7; D ambiguous. The germline CDR1 and CDR2 sequences are MNHEY and SMNVEV (reference sequence). The ends were cut back, 2 bases at V and 0 bases at J, with 8 bases in the middle. The CDR3 covers 14 residues.

CDR3 region: CASSLVQGWEQYF. CDR3 sequence (DNA): TGTGCCAGCAGCTTAGTCCAGGGGTGGGAGCAGTACTTC. The chain recombines TRBV7-6 with TRBJ2-7, with a weak D call TRBD1 (6 bases). With 1 base removed from V and 7 bases from J, the gap between germline ends came to 11 bases. The CDR3 consists of 13 residues. CDR1 is SGHVS, CDR2 FNYEAQ, per germline.

V usage is TRBV7-2 and J usage is TRBJ1-5; D might be TRBD1 (6 bases). V was cut by 3 bases and J by 0 bases, with 9 bases left in between. The germline CDR1 and CDR2 sequences are SGHTA and FQGNSA. CDR3 length: 15 residues. The CDR3 loop is CASSFQGNSNQPQHF. CDR3 DNA: TGTGCCAGCAGCTTTCAGGGGAATAGCAATCAGCCCCAGCATTTT.

CDR3 sequence: CASSIKGGPPHNEQFF. For the CDR3, the DNA is TGTGCCAGTAGTATAAAGGGAGGCCCCCCCCACAATGAGCAGTTCTTC. The rearrangement links TRBV19 to TRBJ2-1; D is possibly TRBD2 (6 bases). Per the germline V gene, CDR1 is LNHDA and CDR2 is SQIVND (reference sequence). V was trimmed by 2 bases and J by 5 bases, leaving 16 bases between them. CDR3 length: 16 amino acids.

The V call is TRBV5-4, the J call TRBJ1-2; a weak D match, TRBD1 (5 bases). Trimming pared 2 bases from V and 4 bases from J, leaving 6 bases between. Germline loops: CDR1 SGHNT, CDR2 YYREEE (reference sequence). The CDR3 consists of 12 residues. The chain's CDR3 is CASSLDSYGYTF. The CDR3, as DNA: TGTGCCAGCAGCTTAGACAGCTATGGCTACACCTTC.

This clone was seen a few times. V is TRBV7-9 and J is TRBJ2-5; TRBD1 matches at 9 bases. Germline lookup yields CDR1 SEHNR and CDR2 FQNEAQ (reference sequence). The CDR3 extends over 14 amino acids. V lost 5 bases and J lost 2; bases outside the gene matches: 3. CDR3 region: CASSVDRGQETQYF. In nucleotides, the CDR3 is TGTGCCAGCAGCGTAGACAGGGGGCAAGAGACCCAGTACTTC. The whole variable domain, filled in from reference TRBV7-9 and TRBJ2-5, reads DTGVSQNPRHKITKRGQNVTFRCDPISEHNRLYWYRQTLGQGPEFLTYFQNEAQLEKSRLLSDRFSAERPKGSFSTLEIQRTEQGDSAMYLCASSVDRGQETQYFGPGTRLLVL.

The chain couples TRBV18 to TRBJ1-4; possibly TRBD1 for D (6 bases). The germline V gene has CDR1 KGHSH and CDR2 LQKENI. Trimming took off 4 bases at V and 3 bases at J, with 9 bases between the two ends. This CDR3 is built from 14 residues. The CDR3 coding sequence is TGTGCCAGCTCACTACAGGGTGCTAATGAAAAACTGTTTTTT. This gives the protein CASSLQGANEKLFF.

Turning to this clone: This same CDR3 is encoded by further DNA sequences in the sample. The chain carries TRBV6-6 and TRBJ1-1; D is unresolved. Germline assignment: CDR1 MNHNY and CDR2 SVGAGI (reference sequence). CDR3 length: 13 residues. V lost 2 bases and J lost 0, with 4 bases in between. The CDR3 region has the DNA TGTGCCAGCAGTTACACGGTGAACACTGAAGCTTTCTTT. Residues: CASSYTVNTEAFF.

The chain combines TRBV2 with TRBJ2-1, with a weak D call TRBD1 (6 bases). The length of the CDR3 is 15 residues. The V end lost 3 bases, the J end lost 9 bases, and 18 bases lay between the germline ends. Germline CDR1 SNHLY, CDR2 FYNNEI. The CDR3 region has the DNA TGTGCCAGCAGTGAGACCCCAGGGGTCCGGGTTGAGCAGTTCTTC. Translated, it gives CASSETPGVRVEQFF.

This chain connects TRBV7-2 to TRBJ1-5; D ambiguous. The CDR3 consists of 17 residues. V lost 1 base, J lost 0 bases, and 13 bases lay in between. The germline V gene encodes CDR1 SGHTA and CDR2 FQGNSA. The CDR3 protein is CASSLGAKLNSNQPQHF. In nucleotides, the CDR3 is TGTGCCAGCAGCTTAGGGGCGAAACTGAATAGCAATCAGCCCCAGCATTTT.

J is TRBJ1-6 and V is TRBV30; D unclear. The germline V gene encodes CDR1 GTSNPN and CDR2 SVGIG (reference sequence). CDR3 length: 11 residues. Trimming took 2 bases from V and 10 from J, leaving 6 bases between them. The CDR3 reads CAWSRGSPLHF. CDR3 nucleotide sequence: TGTGCCTGGAGTCGAGGATCACCCCTCCACTTT.

This chain uses TRBV2 with TRBJ2-7; TRBD1 matches 7 bases. This CDR3 comprises 14 residues. The germline gives CDR1 SNHLY, CDR2 FYNNEI. V gave up 10 bases and J gave up 0 bases; unmatched junction bases: 9. The CDR3 region is CATRDRVSSYEQYF. The CDR3 DNA reads as TGTGCCACCAGAGACAGGGTGAGCTCCTACGAGCAGTACTTC.

V usage is TRBV27 and J usage is TRBJ2-1; D gene uncertain. CDR3 length equals 12 residues. V lost 6 bases, J lost 5 bases, and 8 bases lay in between. The germline gives CDR1 MNHEY, CDR2 SMNVEV (reference sequence). The CDR3 region is CASSNFNNEQFF. CDR3 sequence (DNA): TGTGCCAGCAGCAATTTCAACAATGAGCAGTTCTTC.

This chain links TRBV27 with TRBJ1-4; 9 bases match TRBD1. J gave up 8 bases and V 5 bases, and 9 bases lay outside the gene matches. This CDR3 region has 15 residues. Germline V lookup: CDR1 MNHEY, CDR2 SMNVEV (reference sequence). The CDR3 spells CASSITGTGSEKLFF. The DNA for the CDR3 is TGTGCCAGCAGTATTACCGGGACAGGGTCCGAAAAACTGTTTTTT. Drawing the rest from reference TRBV27 and TRBJ1-4, the complete variable domain is EAQVTQNPRYLITVTGKKLTVTCSQNMNHEYMSWYRQDPGLGLRQIYYSMNVEVTDKGDVPEGYKVSRKEKRNFPLILESPSPNQTSLYFCASSITGTGSEKLFFGSGTQLSVL.

The CDR3 sequence is CASSSAQGADTEAFF. CDR3 coding DNA: TGTGCCAGCAGCTCGGCACAGGGGGCCGACACTGAAGCTTTCTTT. V and J are TRBV7-9 and TRBJ1-1; TRBD1 aligns across 9 bases. The CDR3 is 15 amino acids. Germline V gives CDR1 SEHNR, CDR2 FQNEAQ (reference sequence). Trimming took 4 bases from V and 3 from J; bases not matched to a gene: 6.

The J gene is TRBJ1-1, the V gene TRBV6-6; no firm D call. The V gene's germline CDR1 is MNHNY and CDR2 SVGAGI (reference sequence). V lost 0 bases to trimming and J lost 4 bases, with 6 bases between them. The CDR3 contains 13 residues. The CDR3: CASSYSTGTEAFF. The CDR3 bases are TGTGCCAGCAGTTACTCGACGGGCACTGAAGCTTTCTTT.

The chain combines TRBV15 with TRBJ1-1; D is uncertain. The CDR3 covers 17 residues. The germline V gene encodes CDR1 LNHNV and CDR2 YYDKDF (reference sequence). The V end was cut by 6 bases, the J end by 0 bases, with 20 bases between. DNA for the CDR3: TGTGCCACCAGGGGAGGAGTCAAGTCTTCTTTGAACACTGAAGCTTTCTTT. This gives the protein CATRGGVKSSLNTEAFF.

This sequence joins TRBV14 and TRBJ2-7; 7 bases align to TRBD1. Germline V gene data show CDR1 as SGHDN and CDR2 as FVKESK. This CDR3 comprises 15 residues. The J segment lost 1 base and the V segment lost 3 bases, leaving 6 bases of the junction unmatched. CDR3 sequence: CASSQLGQPSYEQYF. The CDR3 bases are TGTGCCAGCAGCCAGCTGGGACAGCCTTCCTACGAGCAGTACTTC.

The J gene is TRBJ1-1, the V gene TRBV4-1, with D uncertain. Trimming shortened V by 3 bases and J by 5 bases, and 19 bases separated the two germline ends. The germline CDR1 and CDR2 sequences are MGHRA and YSYEKL. The CDR3 covers 16 residues. CDR3 bases: TGCGCCAGCAGCCAGTCCCCCGACCCGGGGAGGACTGAAGCTTTCTTT. Translation gives CASSQSPDPGRTEAFF.

This clone has just a few counts. V is TRBV4-2 and J is TRBJ2-1; maybe TRBD2 (7 bases). Trimming left V 4 bases short and J 5 bases short, with 21 bases between. The CDR3 sequence is 17 residues long. CDR1 and CDR2 (germline): LGHNA, YNFKEQ. CDR3 DNA: TGTGCCAGCAGCCCCCGCGCCCCTAGGGGGGGGGACAATGAGCAGTTCTTC. Translating gives CASSPRAPRGGDNEQFF.

J is TRBJ1-1 and V is TRBV7-3, with 9 bases that match TRBD1. V shed 4 bases and J 5 bases; nucleotides not matched to a gene: 5. This CDR3 contains 14 residues. Looked up from germline, CDR1 is SGHTA and CDR2 is FQGTGA. The DNA of the CDR3 is TGTGCCAGCAGCTCACAGGGGGCAAGTACTGAAGCTTTCTTT. Protein: CASSSQGASTEAFF.

Only a few counts were recorded for this clone. The V gene is TRBV5-1, the J gene TRBJ1-1; the D gene is possibly TRBD1 (5 bases). Germline V CDR1 and CDR2: SGHRS, YFSETQ. CDR3 length equals 13 residues. Trimming left V 4 bases short and J 3 bases short, with 10 bases between. The CDR3 DNA reads TGCGCCAGCAGCCCTCCAGGGCACACTGAAGCTTTCTTT. Translation gives CASSPPGHTEAFF.

This clone was observed once. The chain joins TRBV6-1 to TRBJ2-7; maybe TRBD1 (6 bases). V was shortened by 8 bases and J by 5 bases, with 22 bases between the two germline ends. This CDR3 is 15 amino acids long. Per germline, CDR1 MNHNS and CDR2 SASEGT. The CDR3 DNA reads as TGTGCCAGCCTTTCAGAACAGGGTCCCCTCCACGAGCAGTACTTC. Translating it yields CASLSEQGPLHEQYF.

The chain couples TRBV6-4 to TRBJ2-1; 9 nucleotides align to TRBD2. The CDR3 consists of 16 residues. Unmatched junction bases numbered 8, after V lost 0 bases and J lost 8 bases. CDR1 is MRHNA and CDR2 is SNTAGT in the germline V gene. CDR3 residues: CASSDSTSGLGDEQFF. In nucleotides, the CDR3 is TGTGCCAGCAGTGACTCTACTAGCGGGCTTGGGGATGAGCAGTTCTTC.